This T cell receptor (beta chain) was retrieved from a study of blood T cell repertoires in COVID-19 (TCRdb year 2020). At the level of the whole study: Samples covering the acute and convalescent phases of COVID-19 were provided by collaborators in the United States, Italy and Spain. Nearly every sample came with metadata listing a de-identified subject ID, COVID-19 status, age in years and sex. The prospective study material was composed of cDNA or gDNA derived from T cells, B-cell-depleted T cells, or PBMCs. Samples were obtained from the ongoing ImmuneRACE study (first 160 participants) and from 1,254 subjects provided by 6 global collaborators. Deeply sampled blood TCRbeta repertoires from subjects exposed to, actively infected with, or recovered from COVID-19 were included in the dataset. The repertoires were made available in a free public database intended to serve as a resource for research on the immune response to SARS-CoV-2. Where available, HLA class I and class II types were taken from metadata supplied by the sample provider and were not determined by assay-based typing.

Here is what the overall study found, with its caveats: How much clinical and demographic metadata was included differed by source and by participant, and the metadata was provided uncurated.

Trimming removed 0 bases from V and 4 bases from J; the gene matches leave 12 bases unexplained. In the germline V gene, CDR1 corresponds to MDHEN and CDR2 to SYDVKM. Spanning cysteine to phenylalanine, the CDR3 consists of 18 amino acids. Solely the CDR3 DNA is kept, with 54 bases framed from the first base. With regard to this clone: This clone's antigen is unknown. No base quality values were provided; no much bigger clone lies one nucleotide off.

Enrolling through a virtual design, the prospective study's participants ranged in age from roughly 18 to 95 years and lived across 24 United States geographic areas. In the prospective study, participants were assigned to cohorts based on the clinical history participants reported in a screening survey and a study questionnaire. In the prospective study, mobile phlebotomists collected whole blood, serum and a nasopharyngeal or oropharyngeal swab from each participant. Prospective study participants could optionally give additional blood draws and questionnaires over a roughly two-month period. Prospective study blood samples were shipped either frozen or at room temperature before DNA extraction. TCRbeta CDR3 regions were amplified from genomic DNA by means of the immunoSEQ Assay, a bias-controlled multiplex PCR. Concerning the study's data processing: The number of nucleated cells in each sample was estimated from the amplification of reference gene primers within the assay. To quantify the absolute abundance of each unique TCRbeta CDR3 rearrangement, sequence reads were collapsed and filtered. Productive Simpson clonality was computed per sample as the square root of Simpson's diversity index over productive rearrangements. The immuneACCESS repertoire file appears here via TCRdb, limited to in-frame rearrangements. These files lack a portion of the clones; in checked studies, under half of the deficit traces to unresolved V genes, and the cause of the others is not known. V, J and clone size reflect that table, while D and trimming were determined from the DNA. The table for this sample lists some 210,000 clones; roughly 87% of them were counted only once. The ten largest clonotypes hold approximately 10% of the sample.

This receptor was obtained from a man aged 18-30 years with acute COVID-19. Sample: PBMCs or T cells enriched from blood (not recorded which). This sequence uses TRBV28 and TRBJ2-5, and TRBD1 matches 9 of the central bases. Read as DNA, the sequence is TGTGCCAGCAGTTTATGGCATCAGGCCGGGACAGGGCCAGAGACCCAGTACTTC. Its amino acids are CASSLWHQAGTGPETQYF.